This T cell receptor (beta chain) was sequenced in a study of T cells in Graves' hyperthyroidism and ophthalmopathy. Points from the study as a whole: A model built on 13 V-J features separated ophthalmopathy from stable hyperthyroidism.

Notes on this clonotype: Its antigen remains unknown.

What was amplified from RNA transcripts were TCR beta CDR3 regions. Carried out on the TCR CDR3, a first-round RT-PCR used the HTBI primer set. TCRdb recomputed calls from the multiplex PCR reads with MiXCR, one row per CDR3 protein. The repertoire holds roughly 710,000 distinct CDR3 sequences, with 30% to 40% as singletons. Germline-derived CDR1 and CDR2 are MNHEY and SVGAGI. The CDR3 has 18 amino acids. Unmatched junction bases numbered 7, after V lost 4 bases and J lost 2 bases. The chain recombines TRBV6-5 with TRBJ2-6, with TRBD1 matching over 11 bases. Sequences were obtained from blood. The sequence was obtained from a woman aged 40 to 50 with Graves' hyperthyroidism. CDR3 protein: CASSWTGGASAGANVLTF. The CDR3 DNA is TGTGCCAGCAGTTGGACAGGGGGCGCCTCGGCTGGGGCCAACGTCCTGACTTTC.